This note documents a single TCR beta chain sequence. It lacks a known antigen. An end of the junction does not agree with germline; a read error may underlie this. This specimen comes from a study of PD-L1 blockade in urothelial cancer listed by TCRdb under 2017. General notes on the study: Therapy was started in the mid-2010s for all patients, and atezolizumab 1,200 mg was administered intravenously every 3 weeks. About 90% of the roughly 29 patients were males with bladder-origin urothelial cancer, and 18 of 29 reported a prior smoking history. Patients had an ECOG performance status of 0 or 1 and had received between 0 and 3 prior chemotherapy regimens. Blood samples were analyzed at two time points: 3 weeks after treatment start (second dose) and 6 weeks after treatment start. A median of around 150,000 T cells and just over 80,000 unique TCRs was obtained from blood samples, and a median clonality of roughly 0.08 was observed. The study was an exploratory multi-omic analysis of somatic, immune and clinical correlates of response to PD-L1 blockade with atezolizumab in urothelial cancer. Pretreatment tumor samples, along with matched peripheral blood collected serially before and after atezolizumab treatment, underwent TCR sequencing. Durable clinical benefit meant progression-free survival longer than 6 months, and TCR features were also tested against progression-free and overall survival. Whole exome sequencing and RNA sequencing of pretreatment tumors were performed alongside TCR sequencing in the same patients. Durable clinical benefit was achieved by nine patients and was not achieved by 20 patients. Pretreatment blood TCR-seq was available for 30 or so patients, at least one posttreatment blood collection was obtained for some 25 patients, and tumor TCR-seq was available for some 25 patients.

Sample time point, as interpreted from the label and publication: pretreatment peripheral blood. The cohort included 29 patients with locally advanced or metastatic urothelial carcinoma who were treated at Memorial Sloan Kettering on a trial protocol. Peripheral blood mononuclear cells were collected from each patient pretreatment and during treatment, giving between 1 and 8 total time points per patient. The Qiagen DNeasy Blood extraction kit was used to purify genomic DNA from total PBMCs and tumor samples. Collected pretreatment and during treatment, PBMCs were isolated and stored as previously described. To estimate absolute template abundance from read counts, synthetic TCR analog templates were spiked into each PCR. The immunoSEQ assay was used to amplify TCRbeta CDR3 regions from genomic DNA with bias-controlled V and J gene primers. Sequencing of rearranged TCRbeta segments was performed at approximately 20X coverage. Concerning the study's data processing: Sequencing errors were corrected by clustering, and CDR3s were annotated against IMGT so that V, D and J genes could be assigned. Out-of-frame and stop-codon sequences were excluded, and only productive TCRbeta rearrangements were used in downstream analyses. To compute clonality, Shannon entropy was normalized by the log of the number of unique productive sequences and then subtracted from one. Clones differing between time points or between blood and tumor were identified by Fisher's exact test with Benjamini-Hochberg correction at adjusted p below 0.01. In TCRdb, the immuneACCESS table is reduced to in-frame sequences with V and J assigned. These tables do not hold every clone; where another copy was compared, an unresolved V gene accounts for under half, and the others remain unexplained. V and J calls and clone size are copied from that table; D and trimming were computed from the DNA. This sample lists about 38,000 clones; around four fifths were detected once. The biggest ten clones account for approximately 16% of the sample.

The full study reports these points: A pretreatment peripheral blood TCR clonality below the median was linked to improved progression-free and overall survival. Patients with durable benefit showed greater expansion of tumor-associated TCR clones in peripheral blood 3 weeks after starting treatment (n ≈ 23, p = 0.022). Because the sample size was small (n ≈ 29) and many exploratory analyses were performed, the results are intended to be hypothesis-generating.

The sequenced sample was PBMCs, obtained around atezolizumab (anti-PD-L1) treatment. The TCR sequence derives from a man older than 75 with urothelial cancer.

Here is the DNA: TGTGCCAGTAGTCCGAACCCGGTCTCCAACGAGCAGTACTTC. This yields the protein CASSPNPVSNEQYF. This chain is built from TRBV19 and TRBJ2-7; no D gene can be assigned with confidence. The cysteine opens and the phenylalanine closes a CDR3 of 14 amino acids. The entry retains the CDR3 DNA only, 42 bases that are in frame from base 1. Reading the germline V gene (reference sequence) gives CDR1 LNHDA and CDR2 SQIVND.